This TCR beta chain was identified during a study of blood T cell repertoires in COVID-19. Study in general: The United States, Italy and Spain were the sources of the acute and convalescent COVID-19 samples.

As handled by the study authors: Amplification of reference gene primers was used by the study to estimate nucleated cell counts. Profiled with immunoSEQ multiplex PCR; TCRdb holds only in-frame clones, not every one. The DNA was the basis for D and trimming; V, J and clone size are from that table. The table has approximately 230,000 clones, around 86% seen once; the top ten hold around 1.7%. CDR1 is SQVTM and CDR2 is ANQGSEA in the germline V gene. The CDR3 loop spans 13 amino acids. Trimming shortened V by 6 bases and J by 5 bases, and 14 bases separated the two germline ends. The participants were between about 18 and 95 years old and came from under 25 US areas. Each participant's cohort was designated according to participant-reported clinical history.

The genes are TRBV29-1 and TRBJ2-1, with D possibly matching TRBD1 (6 bases). This clonotype originated in a man aged 35-49 years who had recovered from COVID-19. The sequencing input was PBMCs or T cells enriched from blood (not recorded which). The CDR3 protein is CSVKRGSDNEQFF. The CDR3 DNA is TGCAGCGTCAAGAGGGGGTCGGACAATGAGCAGTTCTTC.